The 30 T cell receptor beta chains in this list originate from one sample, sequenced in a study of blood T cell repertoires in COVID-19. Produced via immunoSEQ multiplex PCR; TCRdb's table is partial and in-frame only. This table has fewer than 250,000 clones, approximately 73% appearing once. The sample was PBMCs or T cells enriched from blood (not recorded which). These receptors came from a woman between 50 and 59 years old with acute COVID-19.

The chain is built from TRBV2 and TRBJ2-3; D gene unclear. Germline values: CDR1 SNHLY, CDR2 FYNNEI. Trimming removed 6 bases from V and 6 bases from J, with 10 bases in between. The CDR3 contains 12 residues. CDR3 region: CASRRSPDTQYF. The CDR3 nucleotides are TGTGCCAGCAGGCGATCCCCGGATACGCAGTATTTT.

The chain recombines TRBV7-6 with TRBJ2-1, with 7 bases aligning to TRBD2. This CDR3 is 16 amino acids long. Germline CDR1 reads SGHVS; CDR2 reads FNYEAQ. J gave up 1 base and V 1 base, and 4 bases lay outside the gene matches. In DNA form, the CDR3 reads TGTGCCAGCAGCTTAGTCGGGGGGACGTCCTACAATGAGCAGTTCTTC. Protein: CASSLVGGTSYNEQFF. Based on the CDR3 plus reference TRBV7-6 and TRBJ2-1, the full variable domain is GAGVSQSPRYKVTKRGQDVALRCDPISGHVSLYWYRQALGQGPEFLTYFNYEAQQDKSGLPNDRFSAERPEGSISTLTIQRTEQRDSAMYRCASSLVGGTSYNEQFFGPGTRLTVL.

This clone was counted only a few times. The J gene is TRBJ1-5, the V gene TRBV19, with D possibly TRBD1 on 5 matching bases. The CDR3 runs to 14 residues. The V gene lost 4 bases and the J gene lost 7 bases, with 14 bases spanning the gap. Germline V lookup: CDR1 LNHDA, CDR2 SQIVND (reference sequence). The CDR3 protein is CASSTPQGRQPQHF. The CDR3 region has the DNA TGTGCCAGTAGTACTCCTCAGGGTAGGCAGCCCCAGCATTTT.

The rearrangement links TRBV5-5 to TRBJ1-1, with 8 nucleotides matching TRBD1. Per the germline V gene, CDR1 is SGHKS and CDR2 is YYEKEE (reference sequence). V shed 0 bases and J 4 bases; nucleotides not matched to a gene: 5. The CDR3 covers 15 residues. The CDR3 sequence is CASSLATGGITEAFF. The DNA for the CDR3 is TGTGCCAGCAGCTTGGCTACAGGGGGTATCACTGAAGCTTTCTTT.

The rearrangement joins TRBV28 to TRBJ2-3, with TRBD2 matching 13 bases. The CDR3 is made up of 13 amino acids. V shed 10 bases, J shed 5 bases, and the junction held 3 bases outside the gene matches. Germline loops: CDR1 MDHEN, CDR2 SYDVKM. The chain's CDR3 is CAIRTSGGDTQYF. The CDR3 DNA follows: TGTGCCATCAGGACTAGCGGGGGAGATACGCAGTATTTT.

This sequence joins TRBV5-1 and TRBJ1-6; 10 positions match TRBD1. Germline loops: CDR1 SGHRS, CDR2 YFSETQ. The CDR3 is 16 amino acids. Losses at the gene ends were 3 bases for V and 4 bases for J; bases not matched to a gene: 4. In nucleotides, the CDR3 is TGCGCCAGCAGCTATGAGGGACAGGGGTATAATTCACCCCTCCACTTT. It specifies CASSYEGQGYNSPLHF.

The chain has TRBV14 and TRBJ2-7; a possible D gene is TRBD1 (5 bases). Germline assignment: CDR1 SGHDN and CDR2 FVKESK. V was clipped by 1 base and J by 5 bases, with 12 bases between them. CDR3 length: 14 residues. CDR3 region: CASSQGRQGHEQYV. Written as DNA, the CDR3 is TGTGCCAGCAGCCAAGGTCGGCAGGGCCACGAGCAGTACGTC.

The CDR3 is CASSLVAGGYNEQFF. The CDR3 DNA is TGTGCCAGCAGCTTAGTTGCGGGGGGTTACAATGAGCAGTTCTTC. The V call is TRBV5-4, the J call TRBJ2-1, with 8 bases matching TRBD2. The CDR3 covers 15 residues. With 2 bases clipped from V and 4 bases from J, the junction kept 5 bases outside the gene matches. Germline V gene data show CDR1 as SGHNT and CDR2 as YYREEE (reference sequence).

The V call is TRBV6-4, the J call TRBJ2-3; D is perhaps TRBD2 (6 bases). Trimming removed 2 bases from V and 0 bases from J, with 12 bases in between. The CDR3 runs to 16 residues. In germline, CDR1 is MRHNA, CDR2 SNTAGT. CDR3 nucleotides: TGTGCCAGCAGTGACGCAATGCGGGGCAGCACAGATACGCAGTATTTT. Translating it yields CASSDAMRGSTDTQYF.

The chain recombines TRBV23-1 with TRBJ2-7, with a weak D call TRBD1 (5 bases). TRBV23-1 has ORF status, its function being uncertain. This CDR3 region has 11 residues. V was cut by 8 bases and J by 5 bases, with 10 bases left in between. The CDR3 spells CASPGLHEQYV. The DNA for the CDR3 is TGCGCCAGCCCAGGGCTCCACGAGCAGTACGTC.

CDR3 nucleotides: TGTGCCAGCAGCTTAAGAGCTAGCATCCCCTACAATGAGCAGTTCTTC. It codes for CASSLRASIPYNEQFF. The chain employs TRBV7-3 and TRBJ2-1; possibly TRBD2 for D (5 bases). This CDR3 has 16 residues. The V gene's germline CDR1 is SGHTA and CDR2 FQGTGA. Trimming stripped 1 base from V and 2 bases from J, with 12 bases between.

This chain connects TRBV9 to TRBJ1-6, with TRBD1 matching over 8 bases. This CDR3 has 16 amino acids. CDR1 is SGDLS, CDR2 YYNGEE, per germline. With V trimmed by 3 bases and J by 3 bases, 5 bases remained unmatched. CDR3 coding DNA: TGTGCCAGCAGCGCCCAGGGACAGGTCTATAATTCACCCCTCCACTTT. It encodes CASSAQGQVYNSPLHF.

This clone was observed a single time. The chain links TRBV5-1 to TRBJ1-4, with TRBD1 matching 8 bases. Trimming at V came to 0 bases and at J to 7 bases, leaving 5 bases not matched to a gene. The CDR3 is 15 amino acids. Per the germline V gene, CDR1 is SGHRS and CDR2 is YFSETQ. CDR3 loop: CASSLDGTGSEKLFF. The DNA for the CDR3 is TGCGCCAGCAGCTTGGATGGGACAGGTAGTGAAAAACTGTTTTTT.

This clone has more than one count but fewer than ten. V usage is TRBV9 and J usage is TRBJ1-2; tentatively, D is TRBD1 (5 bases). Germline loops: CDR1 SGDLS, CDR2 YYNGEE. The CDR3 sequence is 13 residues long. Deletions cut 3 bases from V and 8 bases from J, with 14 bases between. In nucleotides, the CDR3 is TGTGCCAGCAGCGCTCAGGGCTTGAGGGGCTACACCTTC. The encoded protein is CASSAQGLRGYTF.

The chain's CDR3 is CASSWDSREFF. CDR3 DNA: TGTGCCAGCAGTTGGGACAGCAGGGAGTTCTTC. This chain links TRBV6-5 with TRBJ2-1, with 7 bases lining up with TRBD1. Trimming cost V 4 bases and J 14 bases; bases outside gene matches: 5. CDR1 is MNHEY and CDR2 is SVGAGI in the germline V gene. The CDR3 consists of 11 residues.

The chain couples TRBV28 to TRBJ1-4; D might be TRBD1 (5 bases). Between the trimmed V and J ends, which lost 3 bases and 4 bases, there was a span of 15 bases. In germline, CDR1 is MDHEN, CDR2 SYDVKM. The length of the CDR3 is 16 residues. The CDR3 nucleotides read TGTGCCAGCAGTTTTATACCCGGACAAAATAATGAAAAACTGTTTTTT. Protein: CASSFIPGQNNEKLFF. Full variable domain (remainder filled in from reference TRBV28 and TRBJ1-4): DVKVTQSSRYLVKRTGEKVFLECVQDMDHENMFWYRQDPGLGLRLIYFSYDVKMKEKGDIPEGYSVSREKKERFSLILESASTNQTSMYLCASSFIPGQNNEKLFFGSGTQLSVL.

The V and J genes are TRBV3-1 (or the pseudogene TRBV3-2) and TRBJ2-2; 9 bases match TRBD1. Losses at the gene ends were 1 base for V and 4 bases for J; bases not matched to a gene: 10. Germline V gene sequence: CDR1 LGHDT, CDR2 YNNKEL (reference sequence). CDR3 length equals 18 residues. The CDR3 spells CASSQGIPGQGPTGELFF. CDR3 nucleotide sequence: TGTGCCAGCAGCCAAGGGATCCCGGGACAGGGTCCCACCGGGGAGCTGTTTTTT.

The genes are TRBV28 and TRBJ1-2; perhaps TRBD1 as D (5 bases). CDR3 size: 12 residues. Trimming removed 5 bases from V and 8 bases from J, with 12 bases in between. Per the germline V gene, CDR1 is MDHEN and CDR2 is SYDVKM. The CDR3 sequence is CASSPDSRGYTF. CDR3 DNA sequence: TGTGCCAGCAGTCCCGACAGTAGGGGCTACACCTTC.

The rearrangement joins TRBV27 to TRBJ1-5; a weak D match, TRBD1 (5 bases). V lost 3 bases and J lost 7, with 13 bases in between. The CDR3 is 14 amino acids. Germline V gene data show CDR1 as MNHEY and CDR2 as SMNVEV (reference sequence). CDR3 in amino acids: CASSFAGGNQPQHF. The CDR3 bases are TGTGCCAGCAGTTTTGCCGGGGGGAACCAGCCCCAGCATTTT.

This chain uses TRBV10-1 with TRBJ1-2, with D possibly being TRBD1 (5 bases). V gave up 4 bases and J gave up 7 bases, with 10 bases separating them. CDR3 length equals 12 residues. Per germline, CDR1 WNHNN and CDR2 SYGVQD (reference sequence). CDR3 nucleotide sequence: TGCGCCAGCAGTGGCGGGGACCGTGGCTACACCTTC. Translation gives CASSGGDRGYTF.

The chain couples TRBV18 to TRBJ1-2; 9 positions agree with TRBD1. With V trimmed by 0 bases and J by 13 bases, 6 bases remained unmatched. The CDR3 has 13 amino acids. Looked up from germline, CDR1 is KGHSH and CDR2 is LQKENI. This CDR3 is CASSPPGTGFRTF. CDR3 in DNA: TGTGCCAGCTCACCACCCGGGACAGGGTTTCGCACCTTC.

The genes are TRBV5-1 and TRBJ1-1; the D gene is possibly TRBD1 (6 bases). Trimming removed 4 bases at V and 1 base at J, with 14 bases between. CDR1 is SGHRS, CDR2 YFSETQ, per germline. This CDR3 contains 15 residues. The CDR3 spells CASSLTGKQNTEAFF. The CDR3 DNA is TGCGCCAGCAGCCTAACAGGGAAACAGAACACTGAAGCTTTCTTT.

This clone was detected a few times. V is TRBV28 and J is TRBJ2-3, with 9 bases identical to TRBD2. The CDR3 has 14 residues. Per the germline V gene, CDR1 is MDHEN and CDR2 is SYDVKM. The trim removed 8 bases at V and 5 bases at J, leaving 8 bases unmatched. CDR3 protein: CASRGGAIRDTQYF. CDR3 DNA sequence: TGTGCCAGCCGCGGGGGGGCCATCAGAGATACGCAGTATTTT.

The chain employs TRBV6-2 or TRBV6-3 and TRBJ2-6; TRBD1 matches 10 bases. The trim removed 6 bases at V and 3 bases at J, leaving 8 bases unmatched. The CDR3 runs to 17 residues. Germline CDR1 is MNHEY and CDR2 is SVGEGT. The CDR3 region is CASRPQTGGHGANVLTF. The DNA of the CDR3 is TGTGCCAGCAGACCTCAGACAGGGGGCCATGGGGCCAACGTCCTGACTTTC.

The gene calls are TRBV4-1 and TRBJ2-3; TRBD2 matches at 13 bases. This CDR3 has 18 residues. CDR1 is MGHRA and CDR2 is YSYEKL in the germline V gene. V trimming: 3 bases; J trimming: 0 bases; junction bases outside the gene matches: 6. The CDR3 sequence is CASSQGGLAGDSTDTQYF. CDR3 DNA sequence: TGCGCCAGCAGCCAGGGCGGACTAGCGGGGGACAGCACAGATACGCAGTATTTT.

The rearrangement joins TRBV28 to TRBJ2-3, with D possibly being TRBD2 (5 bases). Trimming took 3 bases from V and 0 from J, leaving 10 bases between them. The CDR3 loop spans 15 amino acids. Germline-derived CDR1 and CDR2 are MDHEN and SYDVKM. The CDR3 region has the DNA TGTGCCAGCAGTTTGAGGCCGGGGAGCACAGATACGCAGTATTTT. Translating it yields CASSLRPGSTDTQYF.

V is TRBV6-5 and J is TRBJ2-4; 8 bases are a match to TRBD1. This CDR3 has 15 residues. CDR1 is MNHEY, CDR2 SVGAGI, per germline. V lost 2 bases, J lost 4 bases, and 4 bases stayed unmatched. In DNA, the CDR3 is TGTGCCAGCAGTTACGCAAGGACAGGGAAAAACATTCAGTACTTC. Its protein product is CASSYARTGKNIQYF.

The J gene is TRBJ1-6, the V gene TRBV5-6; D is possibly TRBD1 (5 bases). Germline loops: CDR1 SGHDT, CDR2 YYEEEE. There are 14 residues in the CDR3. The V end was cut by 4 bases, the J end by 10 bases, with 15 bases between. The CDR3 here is CASSPKGRESPLHF. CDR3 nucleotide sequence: TGTGCCAGCAGCCCCAAGGGGCGGGAATCACCCCTCCACTTT.

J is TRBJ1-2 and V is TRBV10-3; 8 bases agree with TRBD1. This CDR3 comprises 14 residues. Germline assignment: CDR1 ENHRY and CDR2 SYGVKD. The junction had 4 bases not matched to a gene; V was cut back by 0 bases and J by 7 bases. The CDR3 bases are TGTGCCATCAGTGAGTCGGACAGGGTGGTTGGCTACACCTTC. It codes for CAISESDRVVGYTF.

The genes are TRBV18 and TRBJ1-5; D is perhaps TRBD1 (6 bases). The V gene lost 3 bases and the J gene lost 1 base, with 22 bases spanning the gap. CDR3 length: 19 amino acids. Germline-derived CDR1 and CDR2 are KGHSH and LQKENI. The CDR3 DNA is TGTGCCAGCTCACCCGGGTCGGGGGGCAGGGATTGGAGCAATCAGCCCCAGCATTTT. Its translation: CASSPGSGGRDWSNQPQHF.